Presented here are 22 T cell receptor beta chains from one specimen sequenced in a study of shared clonotypes between healthy human individuals. Some clones are missing from TCRdb's copy, which holds only in-frame ones; the method was immunoSEQ multiplex PCR. The table lists approximately 1,000,000 clones, about 80% of them singletons. Sequenced input: memory CD4+ T cells from PBMCs. Indicated subset: CD45RA-negative fraction. These receptors all stem from a man between 18 and 29 years old in good health. Some clones in this sample may be carry-over from other donors' samples.

Points on this clone: The sample holds other DNA sequences that translate to the same CDR3. The chain links TRBV5-1 to TRBJ2-5; 7 bases match TRBD2. CDR3 length: 15 residues. Germline V lookup: CDR1 SGHRS, CDR2 YFSETQ. Trimming cost V 0 bases and J 1 base; bases outside gene matches: 3. The CDR3 sequence: CASSLAGTTQETQYF. The DNA for the CDR3 is TGCGCCAGCAGCTTGGCCGGGACTACCCAAGAGACCCAGTACTTC.

The chain recombines TRBV28 with TRBJ1-1, with D perhaps TRBD1 (6 bases). V was cut by 5 bases and J by 0 bases, with 13 bases left in between. This CDR3 spans 15 amino acids. The germline V gene encodes CDR1 MDHEN and CDR2 SYDVKM. CDR3 sequence reads: CASSGSRGVNTEAFF. CDR3 in DNA: TGTGCCAGCAGTGGAAGCAGGGGAGTGAACACTGAAGCTTTCTTT.

This clone was counted a few times. The J gene is TRBJ2-2, the V gene TRBV18; D remains ambiguous. The germline gives CDR1 KGHSH, CDR2 LQKENI. V was clipped by 2 bases and J by 7 bases, with 5 bases between them. CDR3 length: 12 residues. CDR3 nucleotides: TGTGCCAGCTCACCATCATTCGGGGAGCTGTTTTTT. It is translated as CASSPSFGELFF.

V gene TRBV5-5 combines with J gene TRBJ2-7; tentative D call: TRBD1 (6 bases). This CDR3 is built from 15 residues. CDR1 and CDR2 from the germline V gene are SGHKS and YYEKEE (reference sequence). Trimming removed 4 bases at V and 0 bases at J, with 14 bases between. CDR3 residues: CASSPHADSSYEQYF. The DNA of the CDR3 is TGTGCCAGCAGCCCACATGCGGACAGCTCCTACGAGCAGTACTTC.

This chain uses TRBV4-3 with TRBJ1-2; TRBD1 matches 8 bases. The CDR3 sequence is 14 residues long. The germline V gene has CDR1 LGHNA and CDR2 YSLEER. V was pared by 1 base and J by 6 bases, with 4 bases of the junction left unmatched. CDR3 sequence reads: CASSQADRAHGYTF. In nucleotides, the CDR3 is TGCGCCAGCAGCCAAGCGGACAGGGCGCATGGCTACACCTTC.

As regards this clone: Other DNA sequences in the same sample also yield this CDR3. The chain recombines TRBV28 with TRBJ1-5, with 8 positions matching TRBD1. V lost 5 bases, J lost 5 bases, and 5 bases stayed unmatched. Germline V CDR1 and CDR2: MDHEN, SYDVKM. CDR3 length: 14 amino acids. CDR3 DNA sequence: TGTGCCAGCAGTCCGTCGACAGGGGATCAGCCCCAGCATTTT. Encoded protein: CASSPSTGDQPQHF.

The sample holds a few counts of this clone. The rearrangement uses TRBV30 and TRBJ2-1; 8 bases are shared with TRBD2. This CDR3 has 17 amino acids. V lost 3 bases and J lost 10; bases outside the gene matches: 20. Germline values: CDR1 GTSNPN, CDR2 SVGIG (reference sequence). The CDR3 sequence is CAWRGHSGAGGAEEQFF. The CDR3 bases are TGTGCCTGGAGGGGCCACTCCGGGGCGGGAGGTGCGGAAGAGCAGTTCTTC.

Details on this clone: One end of the junction does not line up with germline, which may come from a read error. This rearrangement joins TRBV2 to TRBJ1-2; TRBD1 is a possible D gene (6 bases). Germline CDR1 reads SNHLY; CDR2 reads FYNNEI. The CDR3 totals 10 residues. The CDR3 sequence is CASRRDNAIF. CDR3 bases: TGTGCCAGCAGGCGGGACAATGCCATCTTC.

The chain combines TRBV28 with TRBJ2-2; 7 bases agree with TRBD2. The J segment lost 0 bases and the V segment lost 3 bases, leaving 7 bases of the junction unmatched. Germline assignment: CDR1 MDHEN and CDR2 SYDVKM. The CDR3 spans 17 residues. DNA of the CDR3: TGTGCCAGCAGTTTCCCCCTTCTAGCGGCGAACACCGGGGAGCTGTTTTTT. It encodes CASSFPLLAANTGELFF.

The chain recombines TRBV28 with TRBJ2-7, with 9 bases aligning to TRBD1. V shed 8 bases, J shed 3 bases, and the junction held 14 bases outside the gene matches. The CDR3 length is 16 residues. Germline V gene lookup returns CDR1 MDHEN and CDR2 SYDVKM. CDR3 residues: CASGLQLLGQGYEQYF. The DNA for the CDR3 is TGTGCCAGCGGCCTCCAGTTGTTGGGACAGGGCTACGAGCAGTACTTC. Looking up the rest from reference TRBV28 and TRBJ2-7 gives the full variable domain: DVKVTQSSRYLVKRTGEKVFLECVQDMDHENMFWYRQDPGLGLRLIYFSYDVKMKEKGDIPEGYSVSREKKERFSLILESASTNQTSMYLCASGLQLLGQGYEQYFGPGTRLTVT.

The V gene is TRBV28, the J gene TRBJ2-7; TRBD2 is a possible D gene (7 bases). Germline values: CDR1 MDHEN, CDR2 SYDVKM. CDR3 size: 15 residues. Trimming stripped 6 bases from V and 2 bases from J, with 17 bases between. This CDR3 reads CASSPAGGGAYEQYF. The CDR3 coding sequence is TGTGCCAGCAGCCCTGCAGGAGGGGGGGCCTACGAGCAGTACTTC.

V gene TRBV27 combines with J gene TRBJ2-1; possible D gene TRBD2, 6 bases. The CDR3 consists of 16 residues. Between the trimmed V and J ends, which lost 6 bases and 2 bases, there was a span of 17 bases. Looked up from germline, CDR1 is MNHEY and CDR2 is SMNVEV (reference sequence). CDR3 sequence reads: CASRPAGSLAYNEQFF. The DNA of the CDR3 is TGTGCCAGCAGGCCCGCGGGGAGCTTAGCCTACAATGAGCAGTTCTTC.

The rearrangement uses TRBV5-1 and TRBJ2-7; 15 nucleotides agree with TRBD2. Germline CDR1 and CDR2: SGHRS and YFSETQ. J gave up 2 bases and V 3 bases, and 9 bases lay outside the gene matches. CDR3 length: 18 amino acids. The CDR3 DNA reads TGCGCCAGCAGCTCCTCCGGGACTAGCGGGAGGTCCACCTACGAGCAGTACTTC. Its protein is CASSSSGTSGRSTYEQYF.

A few counts support this clone. The chain combines TRBV6-1 with TRBJ1-5; D uncertain. V shed 5 bases and J shed 4 bases, with 9 bases lying between them. Germline values: CDR1 MNHNS, CDR2 SASEGT. The CDR3 runs 13 residues. Here the CDR3 reads CASSRRPNQPQHF. The CDR3 DNA reads TGTGCCAGCAGTCGTAGACCGAATCAGCCCCAGCATTTT.

The rearrangement joins TRBV29-1 to TRBJ1-4; 7 bases match TRBD1. Germline V gives CDR1 SQVTM, CDR2 ANQGSEA. This CDR3 comprises 12 residues. J lost 8 bases, V lost 4 bases, and 4 bases had no gene match. The CDR3 DNA is TGCAGCGTTGGGGCAGGGGGAGAAAAACTGTTTTTT. It yields the protein CSVGAGGEKLFF.

The rearrangement links TRBV5-8 to TRBJ2-4; no clear D gene. Germline V lookup: CDR1 SGHTS, CDR2 YDEGEE. The V and J ends lost 6 bases and 7 bases respectively, with 17 bases between them. This CDR3 is built from 14 residues. The CDR3 here is CASTLGGIVNIQYF. CDR3 bases: TGTGCCAGCACCTTAGGTGGCATCGTGAACATTCAGTACTTC.

The rearrangement uses TRBV30 and TRBJ1-5; weak D call: TRBD1 (6 bases). Trimming left V 0 bases short and J 5 bases short, with 17 bases between. CDR3 size: 16 residues. CDR1 GTSNPN and CDR2 SVGIG come from the germline V gene (reference sequence). The CDR3 sequence is CAWSVQGRGKDQPQHF. CDR3 DNA: TGTGCCTGGAGTGTTCAGGGCAGGGGTAAAGATCAGCCCCAGCATTTT.

The V call is TRBV28, the J call TRBJ1-5, with D possibly TRBD1 on 5 matching bases. V dropped 8 bases and J dropped 2 bases, with 7 bases sitting between them. Germline V gene lookup returns CDR1 MDHEN and CDR2 SYDVKM. The CDR3 totals 12 residues. In nucleotides, the CDR3 is TGTGCCAGCTGGGGACGCAATCAGCCCCAGCATTTT. Protein sequence: CASWGRNQPQHF.

The V gene is TRBV7-2, the J gene TRBJ2-7; weak D call: TRBD2 (6 bases). The CDR3 sequence is 15 residues long. The V end lost 2 bases, the J end lost 9 bases, and 20 bases lay between the germline ends. Looked up from germline, CDR1 is SGHTA and CDR2 is FQGNSA. The CDR3 here is CASSLSLRERTVQYF. DNA of the CDR3: TGTGCCAGCAGCTTATCCCTACGGGAGCGGACGGTGCAGTACTTC.

The rearrangement uses TRBV27 and TRBJ2-7; D uncertain. This CDR3 region has 15 residues. Germline CDR1 MNHEY, CDR2 SMNVEV (reference sequence). V lost 4 bases to trimming and J lost 0 bases, with 13 bases between them. This CDR3 reads CASSSLGRPSYEQYF. In nucleotides, the CDR3 is TGTGCCAGCAGTTCATTAGGACGGCCCTCCTACGAGCAGTACTTC.

This sequence joins TRBV4-2 and TRBJ2-7, with TRBD2 identical over 13 bases. V was clipped by 0 bases and J by 3 bases; unmatched bases: 5. Germline CDR1 is LGHNA and CDR2 is YNFKEQ. This CDR3 is 17 amino acids long. The CDR3 coding sequence is TGTGCCAGCAGCCAAGAGGGACTAGCGGGAAGGGGCTACGAGCAGTACTTC. Protein product: CASSQEGLAGRGYEQYF.

In this sample, this clone turned up once. Additional DNA sequences in this sample encode the identical CDR3. The rearrangement uses TRBV18 and TRBJ1-1, with 9 nucleotides matching TRBD1. Losses at the gene ends were 3 bases for V and 3 bases for J; bases not matched to a gene: 5. Per germline, CDR1 KGHSH and CDR2 LQKENI. The CDR3 length is 15 residues. The CDR3 protein is CASSPTTGGDTEAFF. CDR3 bases: TGTGCCAGCTCACCTACGACAGGGGGGGACACTGAAGCTTTCTTT.